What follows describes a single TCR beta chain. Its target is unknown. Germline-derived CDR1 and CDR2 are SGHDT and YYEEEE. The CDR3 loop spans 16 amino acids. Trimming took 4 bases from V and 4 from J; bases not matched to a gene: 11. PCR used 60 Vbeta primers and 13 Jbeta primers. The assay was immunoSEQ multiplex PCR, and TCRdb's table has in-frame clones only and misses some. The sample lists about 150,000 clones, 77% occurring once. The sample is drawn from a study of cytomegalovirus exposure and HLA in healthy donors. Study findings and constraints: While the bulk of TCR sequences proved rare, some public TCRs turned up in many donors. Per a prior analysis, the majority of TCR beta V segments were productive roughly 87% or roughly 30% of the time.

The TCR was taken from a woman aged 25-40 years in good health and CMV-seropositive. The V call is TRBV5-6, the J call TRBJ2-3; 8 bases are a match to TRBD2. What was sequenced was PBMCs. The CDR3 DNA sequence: TGTGCCAGCAGCCCACTAAAAGCGGGAGCTGCAGATACGCAGTATTTT. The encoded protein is CASSPLKAGAADTQYF.